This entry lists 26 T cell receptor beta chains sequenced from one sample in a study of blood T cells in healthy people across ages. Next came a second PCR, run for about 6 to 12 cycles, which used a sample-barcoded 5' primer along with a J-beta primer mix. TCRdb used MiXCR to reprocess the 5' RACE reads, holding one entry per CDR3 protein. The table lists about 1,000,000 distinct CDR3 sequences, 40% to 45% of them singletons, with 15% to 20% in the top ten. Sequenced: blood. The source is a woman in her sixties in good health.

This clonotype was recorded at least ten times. The CDR3 loop is CSVEEGSNIQYF. CDR3 DNA: TGCAGCGTTGAAGAGGGCAGTAACATTCAGTACTTC. J is TRBJ2-4 and V is TRBV29-1; D gene unclear. The CDR3 runs 12 residues. The V end was cut by 0 bases, the J end by 7 bases, with 7 bases between. Germline V gene lookup returns CDR1 SQVTM and CDR2 ANQGSEA.

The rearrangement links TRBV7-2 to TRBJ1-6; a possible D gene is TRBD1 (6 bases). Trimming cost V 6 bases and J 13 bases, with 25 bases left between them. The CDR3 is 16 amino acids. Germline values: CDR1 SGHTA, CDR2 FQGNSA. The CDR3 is CASRPFPGHLQSPLHF. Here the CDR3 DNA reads TGTGCCAGCAGACCGTTTCCGGGACATCTTCAATCCCCCCTCCACTTT.

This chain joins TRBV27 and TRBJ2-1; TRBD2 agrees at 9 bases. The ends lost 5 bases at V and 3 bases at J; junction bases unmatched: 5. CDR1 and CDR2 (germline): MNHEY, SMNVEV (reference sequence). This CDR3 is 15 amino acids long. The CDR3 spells CASSPASGDYNEQFF. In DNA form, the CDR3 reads TGTGCCAGCAGTCCCGCTAGCGGGGACTACAATGAGCAGTTCTTC.

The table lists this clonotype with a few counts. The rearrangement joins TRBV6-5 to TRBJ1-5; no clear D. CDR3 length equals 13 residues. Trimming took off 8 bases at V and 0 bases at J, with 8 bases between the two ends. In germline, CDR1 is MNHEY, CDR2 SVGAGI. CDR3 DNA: TGTGCCAGCCGGGTGGGTAGCAATCAGCCCCAGCATTTT. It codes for CASRVGSNQPQHF.

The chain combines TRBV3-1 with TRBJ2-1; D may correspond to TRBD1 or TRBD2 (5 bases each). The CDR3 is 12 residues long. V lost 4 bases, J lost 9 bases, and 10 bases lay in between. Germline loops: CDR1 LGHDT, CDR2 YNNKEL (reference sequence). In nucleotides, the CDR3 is TGTGCCAGCAGCCCAACCGGGGCTGAGCAGTTCTTC. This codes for CASSPTGAEQFF.

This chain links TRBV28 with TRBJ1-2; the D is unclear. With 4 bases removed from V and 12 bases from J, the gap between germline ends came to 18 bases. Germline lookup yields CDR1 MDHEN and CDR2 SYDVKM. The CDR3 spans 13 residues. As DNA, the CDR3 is TGTGCCAGCAGTTCCTCCGTGGCGGGGAGGAACACCTTC. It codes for CASSSSVAGRNTF.

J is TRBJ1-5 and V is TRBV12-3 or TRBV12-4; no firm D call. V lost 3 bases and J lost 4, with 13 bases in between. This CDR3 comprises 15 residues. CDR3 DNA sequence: TGTGCCAGCAGTTTCCGAGAGGTAGCAAATCAGCCCCAGCATTTT. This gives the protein CASSFREVANQPQHF.

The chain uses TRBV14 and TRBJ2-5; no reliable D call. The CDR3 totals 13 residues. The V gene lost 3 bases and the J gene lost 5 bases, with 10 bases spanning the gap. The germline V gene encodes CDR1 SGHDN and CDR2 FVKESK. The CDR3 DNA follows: TGTGCCAGCAGCCAGAACCTGTGGGAGACCCAGTACTTC. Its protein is CASSQNLWETQYF.

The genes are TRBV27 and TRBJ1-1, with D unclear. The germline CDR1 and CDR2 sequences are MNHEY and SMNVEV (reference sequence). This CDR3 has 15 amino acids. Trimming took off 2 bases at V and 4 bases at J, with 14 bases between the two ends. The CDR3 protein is CASSLGRVEGTEAFF. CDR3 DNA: TGTGCCAGCAGTTTAGGCCGGGTAGAGGGCACTGAAGCTTTCTTT.

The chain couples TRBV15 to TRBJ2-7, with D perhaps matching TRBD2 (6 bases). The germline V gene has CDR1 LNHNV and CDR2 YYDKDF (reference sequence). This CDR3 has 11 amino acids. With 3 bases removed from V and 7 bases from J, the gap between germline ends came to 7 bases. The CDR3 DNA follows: TGTGCCACCAGCAGGCGGGGTGAGCAGTACTTC. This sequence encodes CATSRRGEQYF.

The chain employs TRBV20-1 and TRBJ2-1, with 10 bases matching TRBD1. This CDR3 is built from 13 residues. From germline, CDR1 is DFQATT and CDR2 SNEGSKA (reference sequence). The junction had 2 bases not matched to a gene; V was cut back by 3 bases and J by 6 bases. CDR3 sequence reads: CSARGDRGNEQFF. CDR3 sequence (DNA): TGCAGTGCTAGGGGGGACAGGGGCAATGAGCAGTTCTTC.

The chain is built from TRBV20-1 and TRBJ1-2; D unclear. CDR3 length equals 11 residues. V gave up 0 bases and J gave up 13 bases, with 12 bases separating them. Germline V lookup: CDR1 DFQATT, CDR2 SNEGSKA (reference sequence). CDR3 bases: TGCAGTGCTAGAGAGGACGCCGTCATCACCTTC. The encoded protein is CSAREDAVITF.

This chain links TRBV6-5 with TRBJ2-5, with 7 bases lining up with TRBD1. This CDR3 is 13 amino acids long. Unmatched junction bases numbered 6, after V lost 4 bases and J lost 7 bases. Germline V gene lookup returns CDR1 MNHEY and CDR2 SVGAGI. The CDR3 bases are TGTGCCAGCAGTTCAGGGGGACGCGGGACCCAGTACTTC. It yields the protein CASSSGGRGTQYF.

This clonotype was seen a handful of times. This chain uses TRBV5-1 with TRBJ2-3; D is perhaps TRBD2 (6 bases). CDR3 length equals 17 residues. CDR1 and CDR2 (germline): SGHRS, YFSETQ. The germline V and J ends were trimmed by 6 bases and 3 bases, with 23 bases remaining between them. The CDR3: CASTLGLGHAGTDTQYF. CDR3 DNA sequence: TGCGCCAGCACCCTTGGGCTAGGACACGCGGGGACAGATACGCAGTATTTT.

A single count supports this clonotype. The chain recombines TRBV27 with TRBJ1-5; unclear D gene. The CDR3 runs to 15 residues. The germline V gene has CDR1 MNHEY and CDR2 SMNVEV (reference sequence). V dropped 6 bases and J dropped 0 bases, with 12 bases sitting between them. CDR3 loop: CASRTVPDSNQPQHF. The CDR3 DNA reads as TGTGCCAGCAGAACAGTGCCTGATAGCAATCAGCCCCAGCATTTT.

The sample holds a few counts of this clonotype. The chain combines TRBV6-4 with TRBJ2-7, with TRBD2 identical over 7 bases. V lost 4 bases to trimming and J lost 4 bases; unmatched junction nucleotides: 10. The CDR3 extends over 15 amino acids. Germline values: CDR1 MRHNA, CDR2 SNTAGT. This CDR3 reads CASSVLAEPSYEQYF. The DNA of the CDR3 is TGTGCCAGCAGTGTTCTAGCGGAGCCCTCGTACGAGCAGTACTTC.

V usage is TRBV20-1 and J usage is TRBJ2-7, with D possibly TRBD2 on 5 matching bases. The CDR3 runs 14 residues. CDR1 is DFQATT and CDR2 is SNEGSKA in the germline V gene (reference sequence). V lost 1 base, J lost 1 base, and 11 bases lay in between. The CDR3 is CSARGGSFSYEQYF. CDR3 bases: TGCAGTGCTAGAGGTGGGAGTTTTTCCTACGAGCAGTACTTC.

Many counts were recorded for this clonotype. The CDR3 sequence is CSAQDGSSYEQYF. The CDR3 nucleotides are TGCAGCGCCCAGGACGGGAGCTCCTACGAGCAGTACTTC. This rearrangement joins TRBV29-1 to TRBJ2-7; D is possibly TRBD2 (6 bases). CDR3 length: 13 residues. Germline CDR1 SQVTM, CDR2 ANQGSEA. The V end was cut by 7 bases, the J end by 0 bases, with 13 bases between.

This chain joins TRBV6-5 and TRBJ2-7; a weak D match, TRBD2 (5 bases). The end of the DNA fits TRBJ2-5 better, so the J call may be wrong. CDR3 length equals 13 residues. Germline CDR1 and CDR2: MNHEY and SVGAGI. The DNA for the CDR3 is TGTGCCAGCAGCATCAGGAGGAGAGGGACCCAGTACTTC. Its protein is CASSIRRRGTQYF.

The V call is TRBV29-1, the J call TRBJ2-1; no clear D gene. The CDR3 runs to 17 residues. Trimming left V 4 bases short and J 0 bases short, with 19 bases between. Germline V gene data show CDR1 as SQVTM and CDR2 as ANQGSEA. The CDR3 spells CSVVGSKFARSYNEQFF. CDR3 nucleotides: TGCAGCGTTGTCGGCAGTAAATTCGCCCGCTCCTACAATGAGCAGTTCTTC.

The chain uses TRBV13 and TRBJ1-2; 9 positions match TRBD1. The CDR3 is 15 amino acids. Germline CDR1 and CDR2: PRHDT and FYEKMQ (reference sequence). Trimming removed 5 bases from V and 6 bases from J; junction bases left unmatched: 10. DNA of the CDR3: TGTGCCAGCAGCCCAACCGGGACAGGGTTGGATGGCTACACCTTC. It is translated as CASSPTGTGLDGYTF.

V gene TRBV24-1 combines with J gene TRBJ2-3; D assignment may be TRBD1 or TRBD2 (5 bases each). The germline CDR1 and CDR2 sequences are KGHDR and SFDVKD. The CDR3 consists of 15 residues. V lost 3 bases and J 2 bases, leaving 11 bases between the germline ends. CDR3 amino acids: CATSDGTDNTDTQYF. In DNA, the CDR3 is TGTGCCACCAGTGATGGGACGGACAACACAGATACGCAGTATTTT.

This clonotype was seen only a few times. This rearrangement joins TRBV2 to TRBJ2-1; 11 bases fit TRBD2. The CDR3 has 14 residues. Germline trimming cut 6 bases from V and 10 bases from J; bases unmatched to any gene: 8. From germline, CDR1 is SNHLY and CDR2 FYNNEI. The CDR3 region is CASSLAGGQGEQFF. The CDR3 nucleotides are TGTGCCAGCAGCTTAGCGGGAGGGCAGGGCGAGCAGTTCTTC.

The CDR3 is CASSLRFGTGLSTEAFF. DNA of the CDR3: TGCGCCAGCAGCTTAAGGTTCGGTACAGGGCTTAGTACTGAAGCTTTCTTT. The V and J genes are TRBV5-1 and TRBJ1-1, with D maybe TRBD1 (6 bases). Germline assignment: CDR1 SGHRS and CDR2 YFSETQ. The CDR3 spans 17 residues. The V end was cut by 2 bases, the J end by 5 bases, with 22 bases between.

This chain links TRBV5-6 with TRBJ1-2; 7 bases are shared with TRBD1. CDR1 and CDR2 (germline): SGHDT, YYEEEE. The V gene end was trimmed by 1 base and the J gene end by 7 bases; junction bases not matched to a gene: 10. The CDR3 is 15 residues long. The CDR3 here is CASSLPTGLDGGYTF. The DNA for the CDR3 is TGTGCCAGCAGCTTGCCGACAGGGTTGGATGGTGGCTACACCTTC. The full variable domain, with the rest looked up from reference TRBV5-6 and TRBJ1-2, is DAGVTQSPTHLIKTRGQQVTLRCSPKSGHDTVSWYQQALGQGPQFIFQYYEEEERQRGNFPDRFSGHQFPNYSSELNVNALLLGDSALYLCASSLPTGLDGGYTFGSGTRLTVV.

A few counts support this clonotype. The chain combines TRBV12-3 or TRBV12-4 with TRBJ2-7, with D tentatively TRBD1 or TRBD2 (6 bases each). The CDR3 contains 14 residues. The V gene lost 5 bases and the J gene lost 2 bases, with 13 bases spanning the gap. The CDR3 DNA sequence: TGTGCCAGCAGTGTAGGGGGGAGGACCTACGAGCAGTACTTC. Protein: CASSVGGRTYEQYF.